Listed here are 28 T cell receptor beta chains from one sample, sequenced in a study of blood T cell repertoires in COVID-19. Produced via immunoSEQ multiplex PCR; TCRdb's table is partial and in-frame only. Found here are about 210,000 clones, roughly four fifths of them singletons; the top ten hold roughly 7%. The sequenced material came from peripheral blood. Receptors originate from a woman aged 80 or over with COVID-19, enrolled during active disease.

The chain couples TRBV18 to TRBJ2-3; the D gene is possibly TRBD2 (6 bases). Trimming took 2 bases from V and 2 from J, leaving 8 bases between them. The CDR3 has 14 amino acids. The germline gives CDR1 KGHSH, CDR2 LQKENI. CDR3 bases: TGTGCCAGCTCACCAGGACTACTCACAGATACGCAGTATTTT. This translates into CASSPGLLTDTQYF.

V gene TRBV3-1 (or the pseudogene TRBV3-2) combines with J gene TRBJ1-5; TRBD1 matches 7 bases. V dropped 0 bases and J dropped 5; count of bases not matched to a gene: 4. CDR1 and CDR2 (germline): LGHDT, YNNKEL (reference sequence). The CDR3 totals 15 residues. CDR3 in amino acids: CASSQDPQGHQPQHF. The CDR3 DNA reads TGTGCCAGCAGCCAAGATCCACAGGGGCATCAGCCCCAGCATTTT.

The rearrangement joins TRBV5-1 to TRBJ1-2; TRBD1 aligns across 7 bases. The CDR3 has 14 amino acids. V lost 4 bases and J lost 4; bases outside the gene matches: 7. Germline CDR1 and CDR2: SGHRS and YFSETQ. CDR3 sequence (DNA): TGCGCCAGCAGCACAGTACAGGGGACCTATGGCTACACCTTC. Translating gives CASSTVQGTYGYTF. Drawing the rest from reference TRBV5-1 and TRBJ1-2, the complete variable domain is KAGVTQTPRYLIKTRGQQVTLSCSPISGHRSVSWYQQTPGQGLQFLFEYFSETQRNKGNFPGRFSGRQFSNSRSEMNVSTLELGDSALYLCASSTVQGTYGYTFGSGTRLTVV.

This chain uses TRBV19 with TRBJ2-1, with 7 nucleotides matching TRBD2. The CDR3 spans 16 residues. In germline, CDR1 is LNHDA, CDR2 SQIVND (reference sequence). V lost 2 bases and J lost 7; bases outside the gene matches: 11. Here the CDR3 reads CASSIRGGRRGNEQFF. The CDR3 nucleotides read TGTGCCAGTAGTATAAGGGGAGGGCGTCGAGGGAATGAGCAGTTCTTC.

CDR3 nucleotide sequence: TGTGCCAGCAGGCTTCCTAGCGGGAGAAAAACCGGGGAGCTGTTTTTT. Translation gives CASRLPSGRKTGELFF. The V gene is TRBV5-4, the J gene TRBJ2-2, with TRBD2 matching over 10 bases. Germline V lookup: CDR1 SGHNT, CDR2 YYREEE (reference sequence). The CDR3 is 16 residues long. Trimming cost V 5 bases and J 5 bases; bases outside gene matches: 9.

The rearrangement joins TRBV18 to TRBJ1-2; 8 bases align to TRBD1. This CDR3 contains 14 residues. Trimming cost V 3 bases and J 3 bases; bases outside gene matches: 3. Germline V gene lookup returns CDR1 KGHSH and CDR2 LQKENI. The CDR3 region has the DNA TGTGCCAGCTCACCTTGGACAGGGTACTATGGCTACACCTTC. This sequence encodes CASSPWTGYYGYTF.

Only a few counts were recorded for this clone. Written as DNA, the CDR3 is TGTGCCGCAGGACAGAACTATGGCTACACCTTC. Protein product: CAAGQNYGYTF. V gene TRBV19 combines with J gene TRBJ1-2; D might be TRBD1 (6 bases). Germline CDR1 is LNHDA and CDR2 is SQIVND (reference sequence). V shed 11 bases and J shed 2 bases, with 9 bases lying between them. This CDR3 has 11 residues.

V is TRBV27 and J is TRBJ1-1; D might be TRBD1 (6 bases). The V end was cut by 7 bases, the J end by 5 bases, with 17 bases between. The CDR3 is 14 residues long. Germline V gives CDR1 MNHEY, CDR2 SMNVEV (reference sequence). CDR3 sequence reads: CASTLVQGWTEAFF. The CDR3, as DNA: TGTGCCAGCACCCTCGTACAGGGATGGACTGAAGCTTTCTTT.

The V call is TRBV7-3, the J call TRBJ2-7, with D possibly being TRBD2 (6 bases). Trimming stripped 5 bases from V and 2 bases from J, with 13 bases between. Per the germline V gene, CDR1 is SGHTA and CDR2 is FQGTGA. CDR3 length equals 14 residues. This CDR3 is CASSLGGSPYEQYF. The CDR3 DNA is TGTGCCAGCAGCCTCGGGGGATCCCCCTACGAGCAGTACTTC.

DNA for the CDR3: TGTGCCAGCAGCGATACAGGGTCCACTGAAGCTTTCTTT. Its protein is CASSDTGSTEAFF. This chain joins TRBV3-1 (or the pseudogene TRBV3-2) and TRBJ1-1, with D perhaps TRBD1 (6 bases). The CDR3 sequence is 13 residues long. Germline-derived CDR1 and CDR2 are LGHDT and YNNKEL (reference sequence). Between the trimmed V and J ends, which lost 5 bases and 4 bases, there was a span of 11 bases.

V usage is TRBV28 and J usage is TRBJ1-1; D not certain. This CDR3 spans 14 amino acids. Germline CDR1 and CDR2: MDHEN and SYDVKM. Trimming stripped 7 bases from V and 10 bases from J, with 22 bases between. CDR3 sequence reads: CASISTAFRTRAFF. DNA of the CDR3: TGTGCCAGCATATCAACCGCCTTTAGGACTCGAGCTTTCTTT.

The genes are TRBV11-2 and TRBJ1-2; maybe TRBD1 (6 bases). This CDR3 spans 12 amino acids. The germline gives CDR1 SGHAT, CDR2 FQNNGV. The germline V and J ends were trimmed by 4 bases and 6 bases, with 9 bases remaining between them. The CDR3 here is CASSSGGDGYTF. The DNA of the CDR3 is TGTGCCAGCAGCTCTGGGGGCGATGGCTACACCTTC.

This sequence joins TRBV5-1 and TRBJ1-3; D might be TRBD1 (6 bases). The CDR3 has 15 residues. CDR1 and CDR2 (germline): SGHRS, YFSETQ. The V end lost 1 base, the J end lost 4 bases, and 12 bases lay between the germline ends. The CDR3 coding sequence is TGCGCCAGCAGCTTGACCCAGGGGCCCGGAAACACCATATATTTT. Its translation: CASSLTQGPGNTIYF.

The gene calls are TRBV4-1 and TRBJ1-1, with D possibly TRBD1 on 6 matching bases. CDR3 length: 15 amino acids. The V and J ends lost 1 base and 0 bases respectively, with 9 bases between them. Germline V gene sequence: CDR1 MGHRA, CDR2 YSYEKL. CDR3 in amino acids: CASSQAWTVNTEAFF. Written as DNA, the CDR3 is TGCGCCAGCAGCCAAGCTTGGACAGTGAACACTGAAGCTTTCTTT.

The J gene is TRBJ1-3, the V gene TRBV9, with TRBD1 as a possible D gene (5 bases). The CDR3 has 16 residues. Germline V gives CDR1 SGDLS, CDR2 YYNGEE. V shed 0 bases and J shed 0 bases, with 10 bases lying between them. CDR3 coding DNA: TGTGCCAGCAGCGTAGGGGACTTGAGCTCTGGAAACACCATATATTTT. This sequence encodes CASSVGDLSSGNTIYF.

The rearrangement uses TRBV5-6 and TRBJ2-5; 13 bases line up with TRBD2. With V trimmed by 4 bases and J by 4 bases, 10 bases remained unmatched. This CDR3 has 17 residues. Germline V gene data show CDR1 as SGHDT and CDR2 as YYEEEE. CDR3 loop: CASSPRLAGGTRETQYF. The CDR3 DNA reads TGTGCCAGCAGCCCTCGACTAGCGGGGGGTACGAGAGAGACCCAGTACTTC.

The genes are TRBV9 and TRBJ1-4; 12 positions agree with TRBD1. The CDR3 totals 15 residues. Per the germline V gene, CDR1 is SGDLS and CDR2 is YYNGEE. V trimming: 0 bases; J trimming: 8 bases; junction bases outside the gene matches: 2. CDR3 residues: CASSVDGTGGEKLFF. The CDR3 bases are TGTGCCAGCAGCGTAGATGGGACAGGGGGCGAAAAACTGTTTTTT.

The rearrangement uses TRBV25-1 and TRBJ2-1, with 7 bases that match TRBD2. This CDR3 has 13 residues. The germline gives CDR1 MGHDK, CDR2 SYGVNS. Trimming at V came to 8 bases and at J to 12 bases, leaving 13 bases not matched to a gene. The CDR3 DNA reads TGTGCCAGCGGGGGGGAGGGACTAATGACGCAGTTCTTC. Its translation is CASGGEGLMTQFF.

This chain links TRBV5-1 with TRBJ1-1; perhaps TRBD1 as D (6 bases). Looked up from germline, CDR1 is SGHRS and CDR2 is YFSETQ. The ends were cut back, 4 bases at V and 0 bases at J, with 13 bases in the middle. The CDR3 is 15 residues long. The CDR3 reads CASSKGVSMNTEAFF. DNA for the CDR3: TGCGCCAGCAGCAAGGGGGTCAGCATGAACACTGAAGCTTTCTTT.

The chain couples TRBV5-1 to TRBJ2-7; 13 bases align to TRBD2. V gave up 1 base and J gave up 4 bases; unmatched junction bases: 11. Germline CDR1 reads SGHRS; CDR2 reads YFSETQ. This CDR3 is 18 amino acids long. The CDR3: CASSLLWTSGSEVYEQYF. In DNA, the CDR3 is TGCGCCAGCAGCTTGCTATGGACTAGCGGGAGCGAGGTATACGAGCAGTACTTC.

The chain joins TRBV12-5 to TRBJ2-1, with D maybe TRBD1 (6 bases). The length of the CDR3 is 13 residues. Trimming removed 5 bases from V and 10 bases from J, with 15 bases in between. CDR1 is LGHNT, CDR2 FRNRAP, per germline. CDR3 amino acids: CASGQGQVSEQFF. Here the CDR3 DNA reads TGTGCTAGTGGTCAGGGGCAGGTCAGCGAGCAGTTCTTC.

There are a few counts of this clone. V usage is TRBV27 and J usage is TRBJ2-7, with D possibly TRBD2 on 7 matching bases. V dropped 2 bases and J dropped 2 bases, with 13 bases sitting between them. This CDR3 contains 15 residues. From germline, CDR1 is MNHEY and CDR2 SMNVEV (reference sequence). CDR3 residues: CASSLEGEGAYEQYF. The CDR3 DNA follows: TGTGCCAGCAGTTTAGAGGGGGAGGGCGCCTACGAGCAGTACTTC.

The J gene is TRBJ1-4, the V gene TRBV7-9, with D tentatively TRBD1 (5 bases). The ends were cut back, 1 base at V and 3 bases at J, with 15 bases in the middle. The CDR3 length is 17 residues. CDR1 is SEHNR, CDR2 FQNEAQ, per germline (reference sequence). The CDR3 sequence: CASSLGVRGEANEKLFF. CDR3 sequence (DNA): TGTGCCAGCAGCTTAGGCGTCCGGGGGGAGGCTAATGAAAAACTGTTTTTT.

This chain links TRBV2 with TRBJ1-5, with 7 bases fitting TRBD1. The CDR3 has 14 amino acids. V shed 6 bases, J shed 5 bases, and the junction held 7 bases outside the gene matches. The germline gives CDR1 SNHLY, CDR2 FYNNEI. The CDR3 DNA is TGTGCCAGCAGGGCCAGACAGGGTGATCAGCCCCAGCATTTT. Translating it yields CASRARQGDQPQHF. Filled out from reference TRBV2 and TRBJ1-5, the complete variable domain reads EPEVTQTPSHQVTQMGQEVILRCVPISNHLYFYWYRQILGQKVEFLVSFYNNEISEKSEIFDDQFSVERPDGSNFTLKIRSTKLEDSAMYFCASRARQGDQPQHFGDGTRLSIL.

This clone was seen once. The chain combines TRBV10-3 with TRBJ1-2; a possible D gene is TRBD1 (6 bases). This CDR3 comprises 13 residues. V was pared by 9 bases and J by 4 bases, with 15 bases between. Looked up from germline, CDR1 is ENHRY and CDR2 is SYGVKD. The CDR3 nucleotides are TGTGCCATACTTGACCAGGACAGCTATGGCTACACCTTC. This sequence encodes CAILDQDSYGYTF.

The rearrangement links TRBV6-1 to TRBJ2-1, with a weak D call TRBD1 (6 bases). The V gene lost 1 base and the J gene lost 7 bases, with 11 bases spanning the gap. The CDR3 spans 14 residues. Germline V CDR1 and CDR2: MNHNS, SASEGT. CDR3 sequence reads: CASSEGWGPNEQFF. CDR3 in DNA: TGTGCCAGCAGTGAAGGTTGGGGGCCGAATGAGCAGTTCTTC.

This clone was found a few times. This chain joins TRBV5-1 and TRBJ2-1, with 11 bases lining up with TRBD2. CDR1 SGHRS and CDR2 YFSETQ come from the germline V gene. J gave up 7 bases and V 2 bases, and 2 bases lay outside the gene matches. The CDR3 consists of 14 residues. For the CDR3, the DNA is TGCGCCAGCAGCTTACTAGCGGGAGCTAATGAGCAGTTCTTC. The encoded protein is CASSLLAGANEQFF.

Turning to this clone: At the DNA level, this CDR3 is encoded by other sequences in the same sample as well. This sequence joins TRBV5-1 and TRBJ1-3; D is unclear. V lost 0 bases, J lost 1 base, and 8 bases lay in between. There are 15 residues in the CDR3. CDR1 and CDR2 from the germline V gene are SGHRS and YFSETQ. The CDR3 loop reads CASSLGPLSGNTIYF. CDR3 coding DNA: TGCGCCAGCAGCTTGGGGCCCCTTTCTGGAAACACCATATATTTT. Full variable domain (remainder filled in from reference TRBV5-1 and TRBJ1-3): KAGVTQTPRYLIKTRGQQVTLSCSPISGHRSVSWYQQTPGQGLQFLFEYFSETQRNKGNFPGRFSGRQFSNSRSEMNVSTLELGDSALYLCASSLGPLSGNTIYFGEGSWLTVV.